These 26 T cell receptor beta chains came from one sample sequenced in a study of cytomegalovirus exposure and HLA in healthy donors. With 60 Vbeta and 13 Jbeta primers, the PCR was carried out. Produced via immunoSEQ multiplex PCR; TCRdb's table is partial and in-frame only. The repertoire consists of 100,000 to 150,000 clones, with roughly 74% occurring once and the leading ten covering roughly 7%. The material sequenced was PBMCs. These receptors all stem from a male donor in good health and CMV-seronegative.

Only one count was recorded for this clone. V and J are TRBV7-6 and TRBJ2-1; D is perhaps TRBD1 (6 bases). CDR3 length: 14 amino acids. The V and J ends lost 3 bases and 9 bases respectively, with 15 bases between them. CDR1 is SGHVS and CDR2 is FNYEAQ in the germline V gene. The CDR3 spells CASSFRDISGEQFF. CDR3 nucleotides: TGTGCCAGCAGCTTCCGGGACATTTCTGGTGAGCAGTTCTTC.

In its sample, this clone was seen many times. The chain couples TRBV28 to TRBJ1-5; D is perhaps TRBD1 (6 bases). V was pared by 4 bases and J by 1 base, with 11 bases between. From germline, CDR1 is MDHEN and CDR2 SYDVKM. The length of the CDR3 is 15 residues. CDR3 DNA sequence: TGTGCCAGCAGTTGGGCGGGGGCGAGCAATCAGCCCCAGCATTTT. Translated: CASSWAGASNQPQHF.

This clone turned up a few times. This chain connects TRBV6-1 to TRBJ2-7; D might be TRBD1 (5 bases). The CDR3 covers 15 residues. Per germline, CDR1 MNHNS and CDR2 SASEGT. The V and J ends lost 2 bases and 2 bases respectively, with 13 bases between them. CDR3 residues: CASSEMGLVAYEQYF. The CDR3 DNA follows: TGTGCCAGCAGTGAAATGGGGCTAGTCGCCTACGAGCAGTACTTC.

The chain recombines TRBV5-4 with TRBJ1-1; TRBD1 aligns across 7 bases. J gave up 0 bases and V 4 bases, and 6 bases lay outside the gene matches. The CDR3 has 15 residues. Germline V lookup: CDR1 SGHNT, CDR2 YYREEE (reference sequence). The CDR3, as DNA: TGTGCCAGCAGCACTGGGACAGCCATGAACACTGAAGCTTTCTTT. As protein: CASSTGTAMNTEAFF.

In DNA, the CDR3 is TGTGCCAGCTCAAACTACGAGGGAAATGAAGCTTTCTTT. This codes for CASSNYEGNEAFF. J is TRBJ1-1 and V is TRBV18; no firm D call. There are 13 residues in the CDR3. V lost 5 bases and J lost 7, with 14 bases in between. The germline V gene has CDR1 KGHSH and CDR2 LQKENI. Full variable domain (rest looked up from reference TRBV18 and TRBJ1-1): NAGVMQNPRHLVRRRGQEARLRCSPMKGHSHVYWYRQLPEEGLKFMVYLQKENIIDESGMPKERFSAEFPKEGPSILRIQQVVRGDSAAYFCASSNYEGNEAFFGQGTRLTVV.

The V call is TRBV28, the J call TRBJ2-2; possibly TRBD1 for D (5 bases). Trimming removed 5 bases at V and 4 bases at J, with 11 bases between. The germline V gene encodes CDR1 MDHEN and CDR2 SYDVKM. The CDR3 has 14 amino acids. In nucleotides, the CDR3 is TGTGCCAGCAGTCAGCCCACAGGCACCGGGGAGCTGTTTTTT. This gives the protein CASSQPTGTGELFF.

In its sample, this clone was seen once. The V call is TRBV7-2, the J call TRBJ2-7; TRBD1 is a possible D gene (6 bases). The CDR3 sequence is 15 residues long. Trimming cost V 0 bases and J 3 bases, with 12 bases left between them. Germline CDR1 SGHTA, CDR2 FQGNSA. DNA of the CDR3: TGTGCCAGCAGCTTAGCTTCGACAGGTTACTACGAGCAGTACTTC. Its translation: CASSLASTGYYEQYF. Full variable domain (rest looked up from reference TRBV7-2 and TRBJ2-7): GAGVSQSPSNKVTEKGKDVELRCDPISGHTALYWYRQSLGQGLEFLIYFQGNSAPDKSGLPSDRFSAERTGGSVSTLTIQRTQQEDSAVYLCASSLASTGYYEQYFGPGTRLTVT.

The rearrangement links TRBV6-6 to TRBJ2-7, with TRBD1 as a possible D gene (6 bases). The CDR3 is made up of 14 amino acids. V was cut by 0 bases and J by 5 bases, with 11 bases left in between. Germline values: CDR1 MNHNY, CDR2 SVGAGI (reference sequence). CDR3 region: CASSYSYRDDEQYF. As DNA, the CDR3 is TGTGCCAGCAGTTACTCGTACAGGGACGACGAGCAGTACTTC.

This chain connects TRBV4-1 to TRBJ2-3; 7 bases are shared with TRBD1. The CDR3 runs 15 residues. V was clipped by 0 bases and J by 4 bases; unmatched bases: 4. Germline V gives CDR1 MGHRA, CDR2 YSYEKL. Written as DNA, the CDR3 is TGCGCCAGCAGCCAAGACCGACAGGGCCCAGATACGCAGTATTTT. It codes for CASSQDRQGPDTQYF.

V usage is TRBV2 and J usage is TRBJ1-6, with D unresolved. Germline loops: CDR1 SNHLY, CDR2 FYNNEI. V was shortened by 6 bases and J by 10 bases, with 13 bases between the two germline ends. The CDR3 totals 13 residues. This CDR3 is CASRALPGSPLHF. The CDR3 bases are TGTGCCAGCAGAGCTCTGCCGGGATCACCCCTCCACTTT. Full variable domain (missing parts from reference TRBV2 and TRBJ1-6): EPEVTQTPSHQVTQMGQEVILRCVPISNHLYFYWYRQILGQKVEFLVSFYNNEISEKSEIFDDQFSVERPDGSNFTLKIRSTKLEDSAMYFCASRALPGSPLHFGNGTRLTVT.

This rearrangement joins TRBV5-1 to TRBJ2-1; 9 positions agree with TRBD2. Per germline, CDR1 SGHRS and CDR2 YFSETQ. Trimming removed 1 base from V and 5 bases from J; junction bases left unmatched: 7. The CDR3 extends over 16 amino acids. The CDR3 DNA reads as TGCGCCAGCAGCTTGTATCAGGCTAGCGGGAACAATGAGCAGTTCTTC. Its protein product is CASSLYQASGNNEQFF.

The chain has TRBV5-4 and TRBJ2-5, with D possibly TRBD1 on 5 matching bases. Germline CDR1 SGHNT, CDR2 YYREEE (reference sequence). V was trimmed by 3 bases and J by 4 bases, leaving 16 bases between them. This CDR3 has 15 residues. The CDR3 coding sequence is TGTGCCAGCAGCTCGGACACCGAGATAAGAGAGACCCAGTACTTC. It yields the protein CASSSDTEIRETQYF. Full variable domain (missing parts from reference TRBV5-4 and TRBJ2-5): ETGVTQSPTHLIKTRGQQVTLRCSSQSGHNTVSWYQQALGQGPQFIFQYYREEENGRGNFPPRFSGLQFPNYSSELNVNALELDDSALYLCASSSDTEIRETQYFGPGTRLLVL.

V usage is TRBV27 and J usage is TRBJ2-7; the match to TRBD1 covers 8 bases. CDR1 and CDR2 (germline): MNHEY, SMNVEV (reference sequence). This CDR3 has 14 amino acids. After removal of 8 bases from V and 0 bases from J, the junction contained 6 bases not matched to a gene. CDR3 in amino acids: CASAGGPSSYEQYF. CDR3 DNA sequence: TGTGCCAGCGCAGGGGGCCCCAGCTCCTACGAGCAGTACTTC.

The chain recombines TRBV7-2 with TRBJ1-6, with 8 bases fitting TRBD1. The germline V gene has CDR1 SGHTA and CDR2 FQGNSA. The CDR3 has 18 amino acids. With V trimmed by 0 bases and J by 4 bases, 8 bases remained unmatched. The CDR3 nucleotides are TGTGCCAGCAGCTTAGCGGGCACAGGGGGAGGATATAATTCACCCCTCCACTTT. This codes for CASSLAGTGGGYNSPLHF.

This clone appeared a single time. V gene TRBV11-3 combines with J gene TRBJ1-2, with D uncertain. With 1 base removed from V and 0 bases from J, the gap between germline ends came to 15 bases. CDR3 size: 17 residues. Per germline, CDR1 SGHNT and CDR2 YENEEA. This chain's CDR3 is CASSLVPSRPANYGYTF. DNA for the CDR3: TGTGCCAGCAGCTTAGTGCCCTCCCGCCCGGCTAACTATGGCTACACCTTC.

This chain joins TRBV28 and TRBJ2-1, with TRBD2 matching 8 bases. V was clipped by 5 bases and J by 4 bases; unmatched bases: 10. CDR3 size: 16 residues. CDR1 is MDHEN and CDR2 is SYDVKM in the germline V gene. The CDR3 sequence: CASSPPGGPFYNEQFF. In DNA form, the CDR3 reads TGTGCCAGCAGTCCGCCGGGGGGGCCATTTTACAATGAGCAGTTCTTC.

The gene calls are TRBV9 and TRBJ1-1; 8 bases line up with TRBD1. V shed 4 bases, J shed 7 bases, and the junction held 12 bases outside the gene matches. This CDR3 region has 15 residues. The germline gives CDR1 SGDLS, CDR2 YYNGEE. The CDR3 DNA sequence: TGTGCCAGCAGCCTAGGACAGGGAAAGCTCCTTGAAGCTTTCTTT. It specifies CASSLGQGKLLEAFF.

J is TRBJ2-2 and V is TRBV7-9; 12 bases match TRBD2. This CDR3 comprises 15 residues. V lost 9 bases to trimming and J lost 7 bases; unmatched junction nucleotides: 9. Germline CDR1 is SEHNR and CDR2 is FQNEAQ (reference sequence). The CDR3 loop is CASLAGGPKDGELFF. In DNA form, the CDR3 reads TGTGCCAGTCTAGCGGGGGGGCCGAAGGACGGGGAGCTGTTTTTT. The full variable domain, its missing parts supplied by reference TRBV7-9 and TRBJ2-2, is DTGVSQNPRHKITKRGQNVTFRCDPISEHNRLYWYRQTLGQGPEFLTYFQNEAQLEKSRLLSDRFSAERPKGSFSTLEIQRTEQGDSAMYLCASLAGGPKDGELFFGEGSRLTVL.

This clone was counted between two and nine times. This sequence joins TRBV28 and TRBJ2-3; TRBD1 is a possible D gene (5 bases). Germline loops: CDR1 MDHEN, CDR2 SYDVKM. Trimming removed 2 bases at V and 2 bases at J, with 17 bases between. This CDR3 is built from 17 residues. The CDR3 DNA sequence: TGTGCCAGCAGTTTACTCTTACGGACACTTTCCACAGATACGCAGTATTTT. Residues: CASSLLLRTLSTDTQYF.

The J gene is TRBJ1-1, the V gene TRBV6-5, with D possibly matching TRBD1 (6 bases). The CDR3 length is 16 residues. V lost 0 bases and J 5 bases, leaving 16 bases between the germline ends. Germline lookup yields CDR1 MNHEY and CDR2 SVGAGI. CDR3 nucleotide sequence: TGTGCCAGCAGTTACTCGGGTACCAGGGGCGGGACTGAAGCTTTCTTT. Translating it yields CASSYSGTRGGTEAFF.

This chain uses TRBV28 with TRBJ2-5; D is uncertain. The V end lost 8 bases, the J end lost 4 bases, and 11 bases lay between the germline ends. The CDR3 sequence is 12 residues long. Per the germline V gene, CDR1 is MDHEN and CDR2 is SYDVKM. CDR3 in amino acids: CASCGLGETQYF. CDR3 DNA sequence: TGTGCCAGCTGTGGGCTCGGAGAGACCCAGTACTTC.

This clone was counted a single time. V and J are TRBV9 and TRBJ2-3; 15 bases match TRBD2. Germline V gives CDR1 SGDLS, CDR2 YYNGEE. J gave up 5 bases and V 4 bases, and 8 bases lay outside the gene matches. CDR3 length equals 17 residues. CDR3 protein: CASSPRTSGRARDTQYF. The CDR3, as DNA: TGTGCCAGCAGCCCTCGGACTAGCGGGAGGGCCAGAGATACGCAGTATTTT.

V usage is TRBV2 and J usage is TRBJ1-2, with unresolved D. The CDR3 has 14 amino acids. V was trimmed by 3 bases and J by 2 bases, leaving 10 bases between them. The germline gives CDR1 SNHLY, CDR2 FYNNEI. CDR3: CASSDRGVNYGYTF. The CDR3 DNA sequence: TGTGCCAGCAGTGATCGCGGGGTCAACTATGGCTACACCTTC.

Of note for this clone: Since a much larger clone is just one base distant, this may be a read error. The CDR3 here is CASSPRRGLNTEAFF. CDR3 bases: TGTGCCAGCAGCCCACGGAGGGGATTGAACACTGAAGCTTTCTTT. J is TRBJ1-1 and V is TRBV4-2; perhaps TRBD1 as D (5 bases). CDR1 is LGHNA and CDR2 is YNFKEQ in the germline V gene. V lost 4 bases to trimming and J lost 0 bases, with 12 bases between them. This CDR3 region has 15 residues.

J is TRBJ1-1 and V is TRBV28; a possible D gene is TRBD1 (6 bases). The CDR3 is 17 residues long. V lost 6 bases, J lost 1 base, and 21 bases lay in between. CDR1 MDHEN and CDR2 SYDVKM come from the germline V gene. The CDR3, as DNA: TGTGCCAGCAGATTTGCGTATGGACAGAGAGCGAACACTGAAGCTTTCTTT. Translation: CASRFAYGQRANTEAFF.

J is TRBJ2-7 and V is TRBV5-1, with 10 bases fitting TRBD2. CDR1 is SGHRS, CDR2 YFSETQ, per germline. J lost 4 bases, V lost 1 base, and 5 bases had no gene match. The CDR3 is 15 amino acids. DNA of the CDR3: TGCGCCAGCAGCTTGATACTAGCGGGGTTATACGAGCAGTACTTC. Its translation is CASSLILAGLYEQYF.